The rows below give T cell receptor beta chains drawn from one sample of a study of blood T cells in healthy people across ages. TCRdb recomputed calls from the 5' RACE reads with MiXCR, one row per CDR3 protein. The data contain over a million distinct CDR3 sequences, around 45% of them singletons. The specimen was blood. The receptors derive from a woman in her sixties in good health. Each CDR3 is given with its conserved first and last residue. D genes are given only for firm matches. Size is omitted from some rows. Given values are once, few, many or a class for expanded clones.

j_call clone_size v_call d_call cdr3_nt cdr3_aa
TRBJ2-7 - TRBV20-1 TRBD2 TGCAGTGCTTATGGACTAGCGGGATCCTACGAGCAGTACTTC CSAYGLAGSYEQYF
TRBJ2-1 - TRBV20-1 TRBD2 TGCAGTGCTAAAGTACCTAGCGGGAGCCCTAGTGGGGATGAGCAGTTCTTC CSAKVPSGSPSGDEQFF
TRBJ2-7 once TRBV5-1 - TGCGCCAGCAGCTTGGAGGGGCGTTGGGGTGAGCAGTACTTC CASSLEGRWGEQYF
TRBJ1-5 - TRBV4-1 - TGCGCCAGCAGCCAAGGGCCTACAGCGAATCAGCCCCAGCATTTT CASSQGPTANQPQHF
TRBJ2-7 - TRBV9 - TGTGCCAGCAGCGTAGAGACAGCAGCAGACTCCTACGAGCAGTACTTC CASSVETAADSYEQYF
TRBJ2-3 - TRBV7-9 - TGTGCCAGCAGCACGAGGTTGGGGGGCACAGATACGCAGTATTTT CASSTRLGGTDTQYF
TRBJ2-5 - TRBV10-3 - TGTGCGACCCAAAGGGGACGCAGAGGGGAGACCCAGTACTTC CATQRGRRGETQYF
TRBJ1-2 - TRBV28 - TGTGCCAGCACCCTCGCGGGGGGCCCGGACCCTGGCTATGGCTACACCTTT CASTLAGGPDPGYGYTF
TRBJ2-5 few TRBV24-1 - TGTGCCACCAGTGACGGCCAACGCCGAGAGACCCAGTACTTC CATSDGQRRETQYF
TRBJ2-5 few TRBV9 - TGTGCCAGCAGCGTAGCTACCGGAGGGCTACTGGGACAGCAAGAGACCCAGTACTTC CASSVATGGLLGQQETQYF
TRBJ2-1 - TRBV11-2 TRBD2 TGTGCCAGCAGCTTAAGGGGTAGCGGGAGGGAACACAATGAGCAGTTCTTC CASSLRGSGREHNEQFF
TRBJ2-5 - TRBV20-1 - TGCAGTGCTTCCCTGGAGGGGGCGCAAGAGACCCAGTACTTC CSASLEGAQETQYF
TRBJ2-7 - TRBV27 - TGTGCCAGCAGTCCGTCCCCGTGGCTCGAGCAGTACTTC CASSPSPWLEQYF
TRBJ1-2 - TRBV28 - TGTGCCAGCACCCACCCCCGAAACTATGGCTACACCTTC CASTHPRNYGYTF
TRBJ1-1 - TRBV28 - TGTGCCAGCAAACAACTCCGTGAGACTGAAGCTTTCTTT CASKQLRETEAFF
TRBJ2-7 many TRBV10-3 - TGTGCCAGCAGTGACCTGGACACGGGCGAGCAGTACTTC CASSDLDTGEQYF
TRBJ2-1 - TRBV27 - TGTGCCAGCAGTTCCGTTGGCTACAATGAGCAGTTCTTC CASSSVGYNEQFF
TRBJ1-5 - TRBV27 - TGTGCCAGCAGTCTCACCTCGGGCACCAATCAGCCCCAGCATTTT CASSLTSGTNQPQHF
TRBJ1-6 few TRBV7-8 - TGTGCCAGCAGCTTCCCTGATGGGGTTTCTTCACCCCTCCACTTT CASSFPDGVSSPLHF
TRBJ2-1 - TRBV5-1 - TGCGCCAGCAGCGGGGTGGACAGATACAATGAGCAGTTCTTC CASSGVDRYNEQFF
TRBJ2-1 few TRBV4-2 TRBD2 TGTGCCAGCAGCCTCCAGGAGCGGGAGTCTGATGAGCAGTTCTTC CASSLQERESDEQFF
TRBJ2-7 - TRBV10-3 - TGTGCCATCACCGACCCACAGTGGAGCTCCTACAATGAGCAGTACTTC CAITDPQWSSYNEQYF
TRBJ2-7 - TRBV19 - TGTGCCAGTAGTATTACCAGGGATCCAACGTGGAACGAGCAGTACTTC CASSITRDPTWNEQYF
TRBJ1-2 few TRBV25-1 - TGTGCCAGCAGTGATGACGAGCGTAGGGGCTACACCTTC CASSDDERRGYTF